The 4 T cell receptor beta chains below were found in one sample sequenced in a study of technical replicates of blood from a handful of donors. The assay was immunoSEQ multiplex PCR, and TCRdb's table has in-frame clones only and misses some. This table has 65,000 to 85,000 clones, about 97% appearing once. Sequenced sample: T cells isolated from PBMCs. The receptors derive from a human donor in good health.

This chain joins TRBV7-9 and TRBJ2-2; no firm D call. Germline V CDR1 and CDR2: SEHNR, FQNEAQ (reference sequence). V was cut by 8 bases and J by 0 bases, with 13 bases left in between. The CDR3 consists of 15 residues. CDR3 sequence reads: CASGSKAANTGELFF. CDR3 nucleotide sequence: TGTGCCAGCGGTAGCAAGGCCGCGAACACCGGGGAGCTGTTTTTT.

The chain has TRBV7-8 and TRBJ1-2; D is possibly TRBD1 (6 bases). The V end lost 1 base, the J end lost 11 bases, and 14 bases lay between the germline ends. The CDR3 runs to 13 residues. In germline, CDR1 is SGHVS, CDR2 FQNEAQ. CDR3 bases: TGTGCCAGCAGCTTAGAGGACAGAACTCCATACACCTTC. Protein sequence: CASSLEDRTPYTF.

The V gene is TRBV5-1, the J gene TRBJ1-1, with D uncertain. Germline CDR1 SGHRS, CDR2 YFSETQ. The CDR3 runs to 15 residues. V was cut by 0 bases and J by 1 base, with 10 bases left in between. CDR3 bases: TGCGCCAGCAGCTTGGTGGCTGTACGGAACACTGAAGCTTTCTTT. This encodes CASSLVAVRNTEAFF.

The rearrangement uses TRBV4-1 and TRBJ1-4; tentatively, D is TRBD1 (5 bases). Trimming shortened V by 0 bases and J by 4 bases, and 15 bases separated the two germline ends. Germline assignment: CDR1 MGHRA and CDR2 YSYEKL. This CDR3 has 17 residues. This CDR3 is CASSQEWGVPFNEKLFF. The CDR3 nucleotides read TGCGCCAGCAGCCAAGAATGGGGGGTTCCTTTTAATGAAAAACTGTTTTTT.